The 15 T cell receptor beta chains given below trace back to one sample, sequenced in a study of OX40 agonist ivuxolimab in advanced cancers. Produced via immunoSEQ multiplex PCR; TCRdb's table is partial and in-frame only. The table lists over 70,000 clones, approximately 90% of them singletons. The input for sequencing was CD4+ or CD8+ T cells sorted from blood, taken in a trial of the OX40 agonist ivuxolimab. These receptors were collected from an adult with an advanced solid tumor such as melanoma, head and neck, liver or kidney cancer.

This chain connects TRBV9 to TRBJ2-1, with 11 bases that match TRBD2. The CDR3 is 16 amino acids. In germline, CDR1 is SGDLS, CDR2 YYNGEE. V lost 3 bases to trimming and J lost 6 bases; unmatched junction nucleotides: 8. CDR3 DNA sequence: TGTGCCAGCAGCGCTCCGGGACTAGCGGTTATCAATGAGCAGTTCTTC. It translates to CASSAPGLAVINEQFF.

This clone was observed once. This chain joins TRBV6-5 and TRBJ2-7; 11 nucleotides agree with TRBD2. The CDR3 totals 15 residues. The V gene end was trimmed by 4 bases and the J gene end by 5 bases; junction bases not matched to a gene: 7. The germline gives CDR1 MNHEY, CDR2 SVGAGI. This chain's CDR3 is CASSSLAGGPHEQYF. The CDR3 coding sequence is TGTGCCAGCAGTTCTCTAGCGGGAGGTCCCCACGAGCAGTACTTC.

The chain is built from TRBV28 and TRBJ2-6; D might be TRBD1 (6 bases). Germline V gives CDR1 MDHEN, CDR2 SYDVKM. V was cut by 4 bases and J by 4 bases, with 17 bases left in between. This CDR3 contains 17 residues. CDR3 sequence: CASSSHITGSGANVLTF. Written as DNA, the CDR3 is TGTGCCAGCAGTTCCCACATCACAGGGTCAGGGGCCAACGTCCTGACTTTC.

The V gene is TRBV19, the J gene TRBJ2-1; 9 nucleotides align to TRBD2. The germline CDR1 and CDR2 sequences are LNHDA and SQIVND (reference sequence). The length of the CDR3 is 14 residues. Trimming removed 3 bases from V and 8 bases from J; junction bases left unmatched: 5. The CDR3 DNA is TGTGCCAGTAGTATGCGGGAGGGCCCCTATGAGCAGTTCTTC. This sequence encodes CASSMREGPYEQFF.

This rearrangement joins TRBV28 to TRBJ2-3; 11 bases line up with TRBD2. V dropped 5 bases and J dropped 0; count of bases not matched to a gene: 4. The CDR3 length is 16 residues. Germline V CDR1 and CDR2: MDHEN, SYDVKM. CDR3 DNA: TGTGCCAGCAGTGTAGCGGGAGGGCCGAGCACAGATACGCAGTATTTT. Its protein is CASSVAGGPSTDTQYF.

This sequence joins TRBV7-9 and TRBJ2-5, with 8 bases aligning to TRBD2. This CDR3 comprises 16 residues. Trimming cost V 2 bases and J 4 bases; bases outside gene matches: 9. Germline-derived CDR1 and CDR2 are SEHNR and FQNEAQ (reference sequence). CDR3 in DNA: TGTGCCAGCAGCTTATCCGGGAGGGCGGCCTTAGAGACCCAGTACTTC. Translated: CASSLSGRAALETQYF.

This clone was found once. The chain links TRBV5-4 to TRBJ2-7; 11 bases are shared with TRBD2. This CDR3 region has 15 residues. Germline CDR1 is SGHNT and CDR2 is YYREEE (reference sequence). V lost 4 bases to trimming and J lost 2 bases; unmatched junction nucleotides: 5. The CDR3 sequence: CASSVTSGSPYEQYF. The CDR3 nucleotides are TGTGCCAGCAGCGTAACTAGCGGGAGTCCCTACGAGCAGTACTTC.

The gene calls are TRBV7-3 and TRBJ2-5, with D unclear. Trimming shortened V by 5 bases and J by 5 bases, and 12 bases separated the two germline ends. Germline V gene sequence: CDR1 SGHTA, CDR2 FQGTGA. The CDR3 has 13 residues. CDR3 region: CASSQRPVETQYF. The CDR3 bases are TGTGCCAGCAGCCAACGGCCAGTTGAGACCCAGTACTTC.

The chain has TRBV7-2 and TRBJ1-2, with D unresolved. This CDR3 is built from 14 residues. V gave up 7 bases and J gave up 3 bases, with 15 bases separating them. The germline CDR1 and CDR2 sequences are SGHTA and FQGNSA. Here the CDR3 DNA reads TGTGCCAGCACTTTAGGTGGTGGTTACTATGGCTACACCTTC. Translating gives CASTLGGGYYGYTF.

The J gene is TRBJ2-1, the V gene TRBV5-6; 9 nucleotides align to TRBD1. The CDR3 length is 16 residues. The germline CDR1 and CDR2 sequences are SGHDT and YYEEEE. Germline trimming cut 0 bases from V and 4 bases from J; bases unmatched to any gene: 5. CDR3 in amino acids: CASSLVPGQGYNEQFF. The CDR3, as DNA: TGTGCCAGCAGCTTGGTCCCGGGACAGGGATACAATGAGCAGTTCTTC. Using reference TRBV5-6 and TRBJ2-1 for the parts outside the CDR3, the full variable domain is DAGVTQSPTHLIKTRGQQVTLRCSPKSGHDTVSWYQQALGQGPQFIFQYYEEEERQRGNFPDRFSGHQFPNYSSELNVNALLLGDSALYLCASSLVPGQGYNEQFFGPGTRLTVL.

The V call is TRBV28, the J call TRBJ1-1, with a weak D call TRBD1 (5 bases). Germline values: CDR1 MDHEN, CDR2 SYDVKM. This CDR3 comprises 15 residues. V gave up 2 bases and J gave up 3 bases, with 13 bases separating them. CDR3 residues: CASSLGGQGYTEAFF. The CDR3, as DNA: TGTGCCAGCAGTTTAGGTGGGCAGGGCTACACTGAAGCTTTCTTT.

Comment on this clone: The junction differs from germline at one of its ends, possibly a read error. The chain is built from TRBV28 and TRBJ2-2; TRBD2 aligns across 8 bases. The CDR3 spans 15 residues. Per germline, CDR1 MDHEN and CDR2 SYDVKM. The CDR3 coding sequence is TGCGGGACGGGGAGCGGGAGAACGAACACCGGGGAGCTGTTTTTT. This gives the protein CGTGSGRTNTGELFF.

The rearrangement uses TRBV28 and TRBJ2-7; no definite D call. V lost 5 bases and J lost 7, with 12 bases in between. Germline V CDR1 and CDR2: MDHEN, SYDVKM. This CDR3 has 12 amino acids. The chain's CDR3 is CASSPPGFEQYF. The CDR3, as DNA: TGTGCCAGCAGTCCTCCCGGTTTTGAGCAGTACTTC.

This chain joins TRBV5-1 and TRBJ2-5; D may be TRBD2 (7 bases). The CDR3 runs to 14 residues. The germline V and J ends were trimmed by 4 bases and 4 bases, with 14 bases remaining between them. CDR1 is SGHRS and CDR2 is YFSETQ in the germline V gene. CDR3 sequence reads: CASSLGRGAETQYF. Here the CDR3 DNA reads TGCGCCAGCAGCCTGGGACGGGGGGCAGAGACCCAGTACTTC.

CDR3 DNA: TGTGCCAGCTCACCACGCGGGACGGAGACCCAGTACTTC. It encodes CASSPRGTETQYF. This chain joins TRBV18 and TRBJ2-5; TRBD2 is a possible D gene (6 bases). V lost 1 base to trimming and J lost 5 bases, with 8 bases between them. Germline V gives CDR1 KGHSH, CDR2 LQKENI. This CDR3 is 13 amino acids long.